These T cell receptor beta chains were read from a single sample in a study of blood T cell repertoires in COVID-19. Method: immunoSEQ multiplex PCR; TCRdb's copy keeps in-frame clones and lacks some. There are 390,000 or so clones in the sample; more than 75% occur only once, and about 9.4% lies in the top ten. What was sequenced was peripheral blood. The origin of the receptors is a woman aged 30 to 39 with COVID-19, enrolled during active disease. Both conserved end residues are part of each CDR3. Each record gives: clone size, D gene, V gene, J gene, CDR3 DNA, CDR3 protein. The D gene is left open where the match is weak. Only some rows state a clone size, as once, few, many or a class for expanded clones.

clone_size: NA
d_call: TRBD1
v_call: TRBV5-1
j_call: TRBJ2-7
cdr3_nt: TGCGCCAGCAGCCGTGGTTCCGGGACAGGGTACTCCTACGAGCAGTACTTC
cdr3_aa: CASSRGSGTGYSYEQYF

clone_size: few
d_call: TRBD1
v_call: TRBV7-2
j_call: TRBJ1-4
cdr3_nt: TGTGCCAGCAGCTTAGAGACAGGGCTAGGTGAAAAACTGTTTTTT
cdr3_aa: CASSLETGLGEKLFF

clone_size: NA
d_call: TRBD2
v_call: TRBV6-2/TRBV6-3
j_call: TRBJ2-4
cdr3_nt: TGTGCCAGCAGCCGGGGGGGGGTCGGCAAAAACATTCAGTACTTC
cdr3_aa: CASSRGGVGKNIQYF

clone_size: once
d_call: NA
v_call: TRBV5-1
j_call: TRBJ2-7
cdr3_nt: TGCGCCAGCAGCTTGGGTGTAGGGGGTACCTACGAGCAGTACTTC
cdr3_aa: CASSLGVGGTYEQYF

clone_size: NA
d_call: TRBD2
v_call: TRBV5-1
j_call: TRBJ2-2
cdr3_nt: TGCGCCAGCAGCTTGCATTCTAGCGGGAGCGCGAACACCGGGGAGCTGTTTTTT
cdr3_aa: CASSLHSSGSANTGELFF

clone_size: NA
d_call: NA
v_call: TRBV5-1
j_call: TRBJ2-1
cdr3_nt: TGCGCCAGCAGCTTGTACCCCCAGGCCTACAATGAGCAGTTCTTC
cdr3_aa: CASSLYPQAYNEQFF

clone_size: NA
d_call: NA
v_call: TRBV11-2
j_call: TRBJ2-1
cdr3_nt: TGTGCCAGCAGCTTAGTTGGTCCAGGGAACTACAATGAGCAGTTCTTC
cdr3_aa: CASSLVGPGNYNEQFF

clone_size: few
d_call: NA
v_call: TRBV2
j_call: TRBJ1-1
cdr3_nt: TGTGCCAGCAGTGACCAGCAAGCAGCGGCTGAAGCTTTCTTT
cdr3_aa: CASSDQQAAAEAFF

clone_size: NA
d_call: TRBD1
v_call: TRBV6-5
j_call: TRBJ2-7
cdr3_nt: TGTGCCAGCAGTTACCTGGGACAGGACAACGAGCAGTACTTC
cdr3_aa: CASSYLGQDNEQYF

clone_size: NA
d_call: TRBD1
v_call: TRBV24-1
j_call: TRBJ2-7
cdr3_nt: TGTGCCACCTCGGACAGGTGGGGGGAGCAGTACTTC
cdr3_aa: CATSDRWGEQYF

clone_size: NA
d_call: TRBD2
v_call: TRBV10-1
j_call: TRBJ2-1
cdr3_nt: TGCGCCAGCAGTGAGTACCTAGCGGGAGAAAATGAGCAGTTCTTC
cdr3_aa: CASSEYLAGENEQFF

clone_size: NA
d_call: NA
v_call: TRBV6-6
j_call: TRBJ1-1
cdr3_nt: TGTGCCAGCAATTCTCAGACAATCGAAGCTTTCTTT
cdr3_aa: CASNSQTIEAFF

clone_size: NA
d_call: TRBD1
v_call: TRBV11-2
j_call: TRBJ2-1
cdr3_nt: TGTGCCAGCAGCTTGGGGACAGGGGAAAGAAATGAGCAGTTCTTC
cdr3_aa: CASSLGTGERNEQFF

clone_size: NA
d_call: NA
v_call: TRBV29-1
j_call: TRBJ2-5
cdr3_nt: TGCAGCGCCGGGGTGGGGGAGACCCAGTACTTC
cdr3_aa: CSAGVGETQYF